This is a list of T cell receptor beta chains from one sample in a study of T-cell memory formation after mild COVID-19. TCRdb analysed the 5' RACE reads with MiXCR anew, one entry per CDR3 protein. The sample holds roughly 480,000 distinct CDR3 sequences, roughly 25% seen once. Sequencing was performed on PBMCs or a T cell subset sorted from them (not recorded which). Receptors were obtained from an adult woman who had mild COVID-19 (a few samples of this study predate the infection). Cell type and time point are not known. Both conserved end residues are part of each CDR3. The D gene is left open where the match is weak. Not all rows give a size; the values are once, few, many and, for expanded clones, a class.

TRBJ2-3 TRBV29-1 - - CSVKVVGQYF TGCAGCGTTAAGGTGGTCGGGCAGTATTTT
TRBJ2-1 TRBV5-6 - - CASSQPWAELYNEQFF TGTGCCAGCAGCCAGCCCTGGGCGGAACTCTACAATGAGCAGTTCTTC
TRBJ1-6 TRBV3-1 - few CASSQGRNSPLHF TGTGCCAGCAGCCAAGGGCGGAATTCACCCCTCCACTTT
TRBJ1-6 TRBV6-1 - - CAIGWDYYSPLHF TGTGCCATCGGTTGGGATTATTATTCACCCCTCCACTTT
TRBJ2-4 TRBV5-1 TRBD2 - CASSLVAGGPSKNIQYF TGCGCCAGCAGCTTGGTGGCGGGAGGGCCATCCAAAAACATTCAGTACTTC
TRBJ2-1 TRBV7-6 - - CASSLNFYSYNEQFF TGTGCCAGCAGCTTGAACTTCTATTCCTACAATGAGCAGTTCTTC
TRBJ1-1 TRBV20-1 TRBD1 - CSAPGGWNTEAFF TGCAGTGCTCCAGGGGGCTGGAACACTGAAGCTTTCTTT
TRBJ1-1 TRBV12-5 - few CASGLYPMNTEAFF TGTGCTAGTGGTTTATACCCAATGAACACTGAAGCTTTCTTT
TRBJ2-3 TRBV6-6 TRBD2 - CASIAGGSTDTQYF TGTGCCAGCATAGCGGGGGGTAGCACAGATACGCAGTATTTT
TRBJ1-1 TRBV3-1 - - CASSHAGQLNTEAFF TGTGCCAGCAGCCACGCCGGACAGTTGAACACTGAAGCTTTCTTT
TRBJ2-1 TRBV7-3 TRBD2 - CASSLMGILAGGNEQFF TGTGCCAGCAGCTTAATGGGGATCCTAGCGGGGGGCAATGAGCAGTTCTTC
TRBJ1-4 TRBV7-6 - few CASSLERGATNEKLFF TGTGCCAGCAGCTTAGAGAGAGGAGCAACTAATGAAAAACTGTTTTTT
TRBJ2-2 TRBV12-3/TRBV12-4 TRBD2 few CASRWTSGNTGELFF TGTGCCAGCAGGTGGACTAGCGGGAACACCGGGGAGCTGTTTTTT
TRBJ2-7 TRBV27 TRBD2 few CASSFGLAGGDEQYF TGTGCCAGCAGTTTTGGACTAGCGGGAGGGGACGAGCAGTACTTC
TRBJ2-7 TRBV7-2 TRBD2 few CASSLTGLASAEQYF TGTGCCAGCAGCTTAACGGGACTAGCCTCCGCCGAGCAGTACTTC
TRBJ2-1 TRBV24-1 - - CATSDFASSYNEQFF TGTGCCACCAGTGATTTTGCCAGCTCCTACAATGAGCAGTTCTTC
TRBJ2-7 TRBV30 - - CAWRGNSYEQYF TGTGCCTGGAGAGGGAACTCCTACGAGCAGTACTTC
TRBJ1-1 TRBV5-4 - - CASSYSMSNTEAFF TGTGCCAGCAGCTACTCGATGTCGAACACTGAAGCTTTCTTT
TRBJ1-1 TRBV12-3/TRBV12-4 - - CASSLLLTLSNTEAFF TGTGCCAGCAGTTTATTGCTCACGTTGTCGAACACTGAAGCTTTCTTT
TRBJ1-6 TRBV12-3/TRBV12-4 TRBD1 - CASRKTGGKDSSPLHF TGTGCCAGCAGGAAGACAGGGGGTAAGGATAGTTCACCCCTCCACTTT
TRBJ2-7 TRBV20-1 - few CSAAVDPLQGLVEEQYF TGCAGTGCCGCCGTCGACCCCCTACAGGGTTTGGTGGAAGAGCAGTACTTC
TRBJ2-7 TRBV5-6 - few CASSLAGTKVSYEQYF TGTGCCAGCAGCTTGGCCGGGACAAAGGTATCCTACGAGCAGTACTTC